This T cell receptor beta chain was captured by sequencing in a study of blood T cell repertoires in COVID-19. Study at large: Acute-phase and convalescent COVID-19 samples originated in the United States, Italy and Spain.

The CDR3 runs 17 residues. Per germline, CDR1 KGHSH and CDR2 LQKENI. J was trimmed by 7 bases and V by 5 bases; bases with no gene match: 11. Authors' data handling: From reference gene primer amplification, estimates of nucleated cell counts were derived. Sequencing was performed with immunoSEQ multiplex PCR; in TCRdb, only in-frame clones are kept and a portion is missing. V, J and clone size reflect that table, while D and trimming were determined from the DNA. The sample comprises 45,000 or so clones, roughly nine tenths of which are singletons, and 9.2% rests with the top ten. The sequenced sample was peripheral blood. This chain connects TRBV18 to TRBJ2-2, with 12 bases fitting TRBD1. This clonotype originated in a human donor in a cohort sampled during active COVID-19. CDR3 sequence (DNA): TGTGCCAGCTCATCTTTAACCGGGACAGGGGGCCTCGGGGAGCTGTTTTTT. Translation gives CASSSLTGTGGLGELFF. Variable domain in full (rest from reference TRBV18 and TRBJ2-2): NAGVMQNPRHLVRRRGQEARLRCSPMKGHSHVYWYRQLPEEGLKFMVYLQKENIIDESGMPKERFSAEFPKEGPSILRIQQVVRGDSAAYFCASSSLTGTGGLGELFFGEGSRLTVL.